The 27 T cell receptor beta chains reported below all come from one sample, sequenced in a study of persistence of HIV-infected CD4 T cells. The immunoSEQ assay was version 4, run in survey mode. Some clones are missing from TCRdb's copy, which holds only in-frame ones; the method was immunoSEQ multiplex PCR. The sample consists of approximately 35,000 clones, around four fifths of them appearing once. An overlapping HIV-1 Gag peptide pool stimulated these cells at roughly 1 ug/peptide/mL. CD40L-negative CD69-negative CD45RO-high memory CD4+ T cells were sorted as populations depleted of antigen-responding cells. Antigens for these TCRs are unknown. The specimen comprised cultured CD4+ T cells from PBMCs, sampled from a patient who received antiretroviral therapy. The receptors come from an adult with HIV. The donor label of this sample is uncertain.

The chain combines TRBV19 with TRBJ2-1; D is possibly TRBD1 (6 bases). Trimming stripped 5 bases from V and 9 bases from J, with 17 bases between. Germline CDR1 reads LNHDA; CDR2 reads SQIVND (reference sequence). The CDR3 length is 14 residues. The CDR3 spells CASSRLRDTIEQFF. The CDR3 DNA reads TGTGCCAGTAGTCGGCTCCGGGACACTATTGAGCAGTTCTTC.

V is TRBV6-5 and J is TRBJ2-1; D could derive from TRBD1 or TRBD2 (5 bases each). From germline, CDR1 is MNHEY and CDR2 SVGAGI. The CDR3 is 15 residues long. With 7 bases removed from V and 0 bases from J, the gap between germline ends came to 13 bases. The CDR3 spells CASKADGTSYNEQFF. CDR3 in DNA: TGTGCCAGCAAAGCGGACGGGACCTCCTACAATGAGCAGTTCTTC.

The V and J genes are TRBV12-3 or TRBV12-4 and TRBJ2-1; D unclear. The CDR3 runs 13 residues. V was cut by 5 bases and J by 6 bases, with 11 bases left in between. The CDR3 DNA follows: TGTGCCAGCAGTCAGGACCGGTCCAATGAGCAGTTCTTC. Its protein is CASSQDRSNEQFF.

The table lists this clone with a few counts. The chain employs TRBV12-3 or TRBV12-4 and TRBJ1-5, with D perhaps matching TRBD1 (6 bases). Trimming stripped 8 bases from V and 4 bases from J, with 9 bases between. The CDR3 length is 12 residues. The CDR3 sequence is CASGGANQPQHF. CDR3 in DNA: TGTGCCAGCGGGGGGGCGAATCAGCCCCAGCATTTT.

V and J are TRBV5-1 and TRBJ1-1, with 8 bases lining up with TRBD1. J was trimmed by 7 bases and V by 0 bases; bases with no gene match: 8. Germline V gene sequence: CDR1 SGHRS, CDR2 YFSETQ. This CDR3 is built from 15 residues. In DNA form, the CDR3 reads TGCGCCAGCAGCTTGGCCATAGCAGGGGGCCTTGAAGCTTTCTTT. Translation gives CASSLAIAGGLEAFF.

The CDR3 DNA follows: TGTGCCATCAGTGGTGGAGGGGGGGGGAACTACGAGCAGTACTTC. It specifies CAISGGGGGNYEQYF. This sequence joins TRBV10-3 and TRBJ2-7; perhaps TRBD2 as D (7 bases). Germline V CDR1 and CDR2: ENHRY, SYGVKD. The CDR3 has 15 residues. V lost 4 bases and J lost 3, with 16 bases in between.

V is TRBV5-1 and J is TRBJ1-2; no clear D gene. The CDR3 sequence is 14 residues long. CDR1 SGHRS and CDR2 YFSETQ come from the germline V gene. V gave up 0 bases and J gave up 3 bases, with 9 bases separating them. This CDR3 is CASSLEGWDYGYTF. The CDR3 DNA sequence: TGCGCCAGCAGCTTGGAGGGATGGGACTATGGCTACACCTTC.

This clone appeared once. This rearrangement joins TRBV5-1 to TRBJ1-4; no firm D call. Germline assignment: CDR1 SGHRS and CDR2 YFSETQ. The CDR3 consists of 11 residues. V lost 7 bases and J lost 6, with 7 bases in between. The CDR3 DNA reads as TGCGCCAGCCGAAGCGATGAAAAACTGTTTTTT. This codes for CASRSDEKLFF. Full variable domain (rest looked up from reference TRBV5-1 and TRBJ1-4): KAGVTQTPRYLIKTRGQQVTLSCSPISGHRSVSWYQQTPGQGLQFLFEYFSETQRNKGNFPGRFSGRQFSNSRSEMNVSTLELGDSALYLCASRSDEKLFFGSGTQLSVL.

In regard to this clone: Additional DNA sequences in this sample encode the identical CDR3. The genes are TRBV15 and TRBJ1-5, with D hard to call. This CDR3 spans 15 amino acids. The germline gives CDR1 LNHNV, CDR2 YYDKDF (reference sequence). V was cut by 0 bases and J by 8 bases, with 14 bases left in between. CDR3 DNA sequence: TGTGCCACCAGCAGAGAGGCGGGTGTCGGTGAGCCCCAGCATTTT. Translating it yields CATSREAGVGEPQHF.

The table lists this clone with a count of one. The CDR3 loop is CASSERSRVFEQYF. The CDR3 DNA reads as TGTGCCAGCAGTGAGAGGTCCAGGGTTTTCGAGCAGTACTTC. The rearrangement uses TRBV6-1 and TRBJ2-7, with a possible D match to TRBD1 (5 bases). The germline CDR1 and CDR2 sequences are MNHNS and SASEGT. Between the trimmed V and J ends, which lost 3 bases and 6 bases, there was a span of 15 bases. This CDR3 has 14 residues.

The count of this clone is one. V is TRBV15 and J is TRBJ2-7; D gene uncertain. V was cut by 3 bases and J by 11 bases, with 20 bases left in between. Germline CDR1 and CDR2: LNHNV and YYDKDF (reference sequence). The CDR3 totals 14 residues. The CDR3 region is CATSRDLADPREYF. CDR3 DNA: TGTGCCACCAGCAGGGATTTGGCGGACCCCCGGGAGTACTTC.

In this sample, this clone turned up a few times. The genes are TRBV19 and TRBJ1-1; D gene ambiguous. Trimming shortened V by 3 bases and J by 10 bases, and 12 bases separated the two germline ends. The germline V gene has CDR1 LNHDA and CDR2 SQIVND (reference sequence). The CDR3 is made up of 12 amino acids. The CDR3 is CASSMLTKGAFF. In DNA, the CDR3 is TGTGCCAGTAGTATGTTAACAAAGGGAGCTTTCTTT.

This chain connects TRBV9 to TRBJ1-1; 11 bases line up with TRBD1. V dropped 0 bases and J dropped 11; count of bases not matched to a gene: 12. This CDR3 has 16 amino acids. Germline CDR1 and CDR2: SGDLS and YYNGEE. The CDR3 nucleotides are TGTGCCAGCAGCGTAGGCGCACTAAGGACAGGGGGCAGGGCTTTCTTT. Translating it yields CASSVGALRTGGRAFF.

A single count supports this clone. The genes are TRBV2 and TRBJ2-6; D gene uncertain. The CDR3 is made up of 14 amino acids. Trimming took 4 bases from V and 1 from J, leaving 5 bases between them. Germline loops: CDR1 SNHLY, CDR2 FYNNEI. CDR3 bases: TGTGCCAGCAGTGTTTTGTCTGGGGCCAACGTCCTGACTTTC. Amino acid sequence: CASSVLSGANVLTF.

The chain couples TRBV19 to TRBJ2-3, with D possibly being TRBD2 (6 bases). This CDR3 spans 17 amino acids. The germline V and J ends were trimmed by 2 bases and 0 bases, with 15 bases remaining between them. Germline CDR1 reads LNHDA; CDR2 reads SQIVND (reference sequence). CDR3: CASSIRRGRTSTDTQYF. As DNA, the CDR3 is TGTGCCAGTAGTATAAGGAGGGGCAGGACTAGCACAGATACGCAGTATTTT.

The sample holds one count of this clone. The chain uses TRBV30 and TRBJ1-1; a possible D gene is TRBD1 (6 bases). CDR1 GTSNPN and CDR2 SVGIG come from the germline V gene (reference sequence). The germline V and J ends were trimmed by 3 bases and 4 bases, with 18 bases remaining between them. The CDR3 is made up of 15 amino acids. In DNA, the CDR3 is TGTGCCTGGAGAGCTCCCGGGACATGGATCACTGAAGCTTTCTTT. It specifies CAWRAPGTWITEAFF.

This chain uses TRBV9 with TRBJ1-2; D not resolved. With 0 bases removed from V and 6 bases from J, the gap between germline ends came to 15 bases. The CDR3 contains 15 residues. Germline CDR1 reads SGDLS; CDR2 reads YYNGEE. The CDR3 region has the DNA TGTGCCAGCAGCGTAGACACAGTGGGGTATGATGGCTACACCTTC. Amino acid sequence: CASSVDTVGYDGYTF.

The rearrangement uses TRBV9 and TRBJ1-1; D not certain. CDR3 length equals 15 residues. V shed 6 bases and J shed 8 bases, with 23 bases lying between them. Per the germline V gene, CDR1 is SGDLS and CDR2 is YYNGEE. Here the CDR3 reads CASTSVSGLVEEAFF. As DNA, the CDR3 is TGTGCCAGCACCTCGGTTTCGGGGTTAGTCGAAGAAGCTTTCTTT.

This rearrangement joins TRBV29-1 to TRBJ2-1; D is unresolved. Trimming pared 4 bases from V and 10 bases from J, leaving 14 bases between. Germline CDR1 SQVTM, CDR2 ANQGSEA. This CDR3 is built from 12 residues. The CDR3 is CSVGTGTREQFF. The CDR3 DNA is TGCAGCGTTGGCACCGGTACAAGGGAGCAGTTCTTC.

This clone was picked up one time. CDR3 loop: CASSEVPAGGPNQETQYF. The CDR3 DNA is TGTGCCAGCAGTGAAGTCCCAGCGGGGGGGCCAAATCAAGAGACCCAGTACTTC. V usage is TRBV6-1 and J usage is TRBJ2-5; 10 nucleotides match TRBD2. The V gene's germline CDR1 is MNHNS and CDR2 SASEGT. Germline trimming cut 1 base from V and 2 bases from J; bases unmatched to any gene: 10. The length of the CDR3 is 18 residues.

CDR3 residues: CAWSVFSGTHGYTF. The CDR3, as DNA: TGTGCCTGGAGTGTATTCTCGGGAACCCATGGCTACACCTTC. This chain uses TRBV30 with TRBJ1-2; D is ambiguous. This CDR3 spans 14 amino acids. Trimming took off 0 bases at V and 6 bases at J, with 14 bases between the two ends. Germline CDR1 GTSNPN, CDR2 SVGIG (reference sequence).

This rearrangement joins TRBV10-3 to TRBJ1-2; D gene unclear. Germline CDR1 reads ENHRY; CDR2 reads SYGVKD. The CDR3 sequence is 11 residues long. Trimming pared 6 bases from V and 3 bases from J, leaving 5 bases between. The CDR3 nucleotides read TGTGCCATCAGGGGAGACTATGGCTACACCTTC. It translates to CAIRGDYGYTF.

The chain combines TRBV2 with TRBJ1-2; D unresolved. Germline CDR1 reads SNHLY; CDR2 reads FYNNEI. The CDR3 has 13 amino acids. The V and J ends lost 5 bases and 9 bases respectively, with 16 bases between them. The CDR3 DNA reads TGTGCCAGCAGTCTTCTAACGACACCCAGCTACACCTTC. Translation gives CASSLLTTPSYTF.

This clone was observed once. This chain links TRBV19 with TRBJ1-1, with a weak D call TRBD1 (6 bases). The CDR3 totals 15 residues. V lost 3 bases, J lost 5 bases, and 16 bases lay in between. Germline values: CDR1 LNHDA, CDR2 SQIVND (reference sequence). CDR3 bases: TGTGCCAGTAGTATCCTGAGGGGGAGGCGTACTGAAGCTTTCTTT. It translates to CASSILRGRRTEAFF.

The chain joins TRBV5-1 to TRBJ1-1; D is undetermined. The ends were cut back, 4 bases at V and 3 bases at J, with 10 bases in the middle. This CDR3 is 13 amino acids long. The V gene's germline CDR1 is SGHRS and CDR2 YFSETQ. The CDR3 nucleotides are TGCGCCAGCAGCCCTATCGGGGACACTGAAGCTTTCTTT. Its translation: CASSPIGDTEAFF.

The rearrangement uses TRBV7-3 and TRBJ2-3; 9 bases are shared with TRBD2. The CDR3 is 14 amino acids. CDR1 and CDR2 from the germline V gene are SGHTA and FQGTGA. V shed 5 bases and J 5 bases; nucleotides not matched to a gene: 5. In DNA form, the CDR3 reads TGTGCCAGCAGCCTTAGCGGGGGAGAAGATACGCAGTATTTT. It codes for CASSLSGGEDTQYF.

This chain uses TRBV10-2 with TRBJ2-2; 14 bases map to TRBD2. The CDR3 runs 18 residues. Germline V gene lookup returns CDR1 WSHSY and CDR2 SAAADI. J gave up 0 bases and V 0 bases, and 0 bases lay outside the gene matches. In DNA, the CDR3 is TGCGCCAGCAGTGAGTCGGGACTAGCGGGGGCGAACACCGGGGAGCTGTTTTTT. Translation: CASSESGLAGANTGELFF.